These T cell receptor beta chains were read from a single sample in a study of blood T cell repertoires in COVID-19. Data came from immunoSEQ multiplex PCR; TCRdb stores just in-frame clones and leaves some out. The table has hundreds of thousands of clones, about 83% seen once. The sequenced sample was PBMCs or T cells enriched from blood (not recorded which). These receptors all come from a woman in her thirties or forties who had recovered from COVID-19. Both conserved end residues are part of each CDR3. A D gene is named only where the DNA matches it firmly. A row's size may be missing; if present it is once, few, many or a size class.

j_call: TRBJ1-4
clone_size: -
d_call: -
v_call: TRBV18
cdr3_aa: CASSPAATNEKLFF
cdr3_nt: TGTGCCAGCTCACCCGCAGCAACTAATGAAAAACTGTTTTTT

j_call: TRBJ2-5
clone_size: -
d_call: TRBD2
v_call: TRBV7-2
cdr3_aa: CASSPTSGSGETQYF
cdr3_nt: TGTGCCAGCAGCCCCACTAGCGGGAGTGGGGAGACCCAGTACTTC

j_call: TRBJ2-6
clone_size: -
d_call: TRBD2
v_call: TRBV3-1/TRBV3-2
cdr3_aa: CASSPYSGRSSGANVLTF
cdr3_nt: TGTGCCAGCAGCCCCTATAGCGGGAGGTCCTCTGGGGCCAACGTCCTGACTTTC

j_call: TRBJ1-4
clone_size: -
d_call: -
v_call: TRBV30
cdr3_aa: CAWSGSATNEKLFF
cdr3_nt: TGTGCCTGGAGTGGGTCAGCAACTAATGAAAAACTGTTTTTT

j_call: TRBJ2-4
clone_size: -
d_call: -
v_call: TRBV20-1
cdr3_aa: CSAPRVNIQYF
cdr3_nt: TGCAGTGCCCCGCGAGTAAACATTCAGTACTTC

j_call: TRBJ2-4
clone_size: -
d_call: TRBD1
v_call: TRBV7-2
cdr3_aa: CASSLGLGVQGQNIQYF
cdr3_nt: TGTGCCAGCAGCTTAGGCCTGGGAGTACAGGGGCAAAACATTCAGTACTTC

j_call: TRBJ1-1
clone_size: -
d_call: -
v_call: TRBV6-5
cdr3_aa: CASSYERGGEAFF
cdr3_nt: TGTGCCAGCAGTTACGAGCGGGGGGGTGAAGCTTTCTTT

j_call: TRBJ2-7
clone_size: -
d_call: TRBD2
v_call: TRBV27
cdr3_aa: CASSPRPSGSFYEQYF
cdr3_nt: TGTGCCAGCAGTCCACGACCTAGCGGGAGTTTCTACGAGCAGTACTTC

j_call: TRBJ1-5
clone_size: -
d_call: TRBD1
v_call: TRBV27
cdr3_aa: CASSLSGTGEYSNQPQHF
cdr3_nt: TGTGCCAGCAGTTTATCCGGGACAGGGGAATATAGCAATCAGCCCCAGCATTTT

j_call: TRBJ2-7
clone_size: once
d_call: -
v_call: TRBV28
cdr3_aa: CASSSRGYEQYF
cdr3_nt: TGTGCCAGCAGTTCACGGGGCTACGAGCAGTACTTC